This paragraph covers one T cell receptor beta chain sequence. This sample stems from a study of CD8 T cells in Susac syndrome. Random hexamers served to reverse transcribe roughly 0.5 to 1 ug RNA. immunoSEQ multiplex PCR amplified TCR beta CDR3 across 54 Vbeta, 13 Jbeta. One entry per CDR3 protein, called by TCRdb with MiXCR from the immunoSEQ multiplex PCR reads. The sample carries 100,000 to 150,000 distinct CDR3 sequences, 85% to 95% recorded once. The junction had 7 bases not matched to a gene; V was cut back by 3 bases and J by 5 bases. The CDR3 consists of 15 residues. From germline, CDR1 is MGHRA and CDR2 YSYEKL.

The chain recombines TRBV4-1 with TRBJ2-3, with 8 nucleotides matching TRBD2. Sequencing was performed on CD8+ T cells from PBMCs. This sequence originates from a human donor with Susac syndrome. As DNA, the CDR3 is TGCGCCAGCAGCCAGATACTAGCGGAGATAGATACGCAGTATTTT. Protein: CASSQILAEIDTQYF.